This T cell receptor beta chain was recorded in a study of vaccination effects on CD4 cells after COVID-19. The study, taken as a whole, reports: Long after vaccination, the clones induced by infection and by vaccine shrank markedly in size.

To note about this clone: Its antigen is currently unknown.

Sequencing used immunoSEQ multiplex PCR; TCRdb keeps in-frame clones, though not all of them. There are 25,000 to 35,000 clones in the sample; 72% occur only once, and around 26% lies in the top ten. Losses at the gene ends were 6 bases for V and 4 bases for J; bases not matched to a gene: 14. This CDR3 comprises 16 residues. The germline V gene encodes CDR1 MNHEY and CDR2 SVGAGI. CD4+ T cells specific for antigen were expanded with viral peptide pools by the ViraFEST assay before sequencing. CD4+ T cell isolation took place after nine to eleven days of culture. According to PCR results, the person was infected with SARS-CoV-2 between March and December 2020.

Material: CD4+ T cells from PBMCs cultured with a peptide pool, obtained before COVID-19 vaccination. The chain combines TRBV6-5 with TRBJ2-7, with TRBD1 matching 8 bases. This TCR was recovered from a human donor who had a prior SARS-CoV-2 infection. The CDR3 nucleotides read TGTGCCAGCAGGTACCGGTCGAGCGACAGGGGATACGAGCAGTACTTC. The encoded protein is CASRYRSSDRGYEQYF.